This T cell receptor (beta chain) comes out of a study of beta chain features in type 1 diabetes. Each sorted fraction was over 95% pure. Expressed TCRB transcripts got sequenced, as all isolated RNA was reverse transcribed. The assay was immunoSEQ multiplex PCR, and TCRdb's table has in-frame clones only and misses some. The table lists hundreds of thousands of clones, around 15% of them singletons. Deletions cut 4 bases from V and 4 bases from J, with 7 bases between. This CDR3 region has 12 residues. The V gene's germline CDR1 is MNHNS and CDR2 SASEGT. The rearrangement uses TRBV6-1 and TRBJ2-5, with D tentatively TRBD1 (5 bases). The sequenced sample was naive CD4+ T cells from blood. The clonotype comes from a man younger than 35 in good health. In DNA, the CDR3 is TGTGCCAGCAGTGCAGGGCCAGAGACCCAGTACTTC. Encoded protein: CASSAGPETQYF.